This section outlines one T cell receptor (beta chain) sequence together with its context. This CDR3 is built from 16 residues. Germline V CDR1 and CDR2: SEHNR, FQNEAQ (reference sequence). V was shortened by 5 bases and J by 2 bases, with 15 bases between the two germline ends. This record belongs to a study of blood T cell repertoires in COVID-19. Across the whole study: The analysed material was cDNA or gDNA that came from T cells, B-cell-depleted T cells, or PBMCs.

Produced via immunoSEQ multiplex PCR; TCRdb's table is partial and in-frame only. In the table there are approximately 110,000 clones, over 80% of which are singletons. This clonotype was sampled from a woman aged 45-59 years with acute or convalescent COVID-19. The sample taken for sequencing was peripheral blood. The chain links TRBV7-9 to TRBJ2-2; tentatively, D is TRBD1 (6 bases). This CDR3 reads CASSPRDNYNTGELFF. For the CDR3, the DNA is TGTGCCAGCAGCCCCCGGGACAACTATAACACCGGGGAGCTGTTTTTT.